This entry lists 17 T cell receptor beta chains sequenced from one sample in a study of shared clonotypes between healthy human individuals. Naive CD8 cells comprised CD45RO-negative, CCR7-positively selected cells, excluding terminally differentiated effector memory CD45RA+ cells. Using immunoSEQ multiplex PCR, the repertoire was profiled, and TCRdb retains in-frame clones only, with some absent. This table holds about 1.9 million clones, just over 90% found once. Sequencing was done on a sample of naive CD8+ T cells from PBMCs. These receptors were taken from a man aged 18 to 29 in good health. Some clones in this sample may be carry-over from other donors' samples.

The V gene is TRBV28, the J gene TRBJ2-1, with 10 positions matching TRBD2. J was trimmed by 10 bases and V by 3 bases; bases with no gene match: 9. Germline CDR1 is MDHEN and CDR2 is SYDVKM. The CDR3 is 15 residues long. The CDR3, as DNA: TGTGCCAGCAGTTTTCGAGCAGCGGGGGGGAGGGAGCAGTTCTTC. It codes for CASSFRAAGGREQFF.

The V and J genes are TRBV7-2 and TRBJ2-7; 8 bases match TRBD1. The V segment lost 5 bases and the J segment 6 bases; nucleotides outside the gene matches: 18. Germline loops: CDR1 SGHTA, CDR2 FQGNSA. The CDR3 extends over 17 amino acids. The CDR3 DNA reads TGTGCCAGCAGCCGCCGGGACAGGATACCCTCTGGAGCCGAGCAGTACTTC. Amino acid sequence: CASSRRDRIPSGAEQYF.

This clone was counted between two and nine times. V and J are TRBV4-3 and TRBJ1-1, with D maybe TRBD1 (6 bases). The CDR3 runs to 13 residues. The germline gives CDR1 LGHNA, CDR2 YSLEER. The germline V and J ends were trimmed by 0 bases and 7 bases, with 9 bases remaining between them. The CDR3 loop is CASSQDWGLEAFF. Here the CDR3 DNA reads TGCGCCAGCAGCCAAGATTGGGGGCTTGAAGCTTTCTTT.

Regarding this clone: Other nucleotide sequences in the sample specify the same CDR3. The CDR3 protein is CASSIDRQGNTEAFF. The CDR3 DNA sequence: TGTGCCAGTAGTATAGATCGGCAGGGGAACACTGAAGCTTTCTTT. This chain joins TRBV19 and TRBJ1-1, with a weak D call TRBD1 (5 bases). V was clipped by 0 bases and J by 1 base, with 9 bases between them. The germline V gene has CDR1 LNHDA and CDR2 SQIVND (reference sequence). The CDR3 is 15 amino acids.

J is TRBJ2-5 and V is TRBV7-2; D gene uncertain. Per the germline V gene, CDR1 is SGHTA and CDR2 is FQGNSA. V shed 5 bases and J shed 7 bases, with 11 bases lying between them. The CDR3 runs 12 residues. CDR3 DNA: TGTGCCAGCAGCGGAGCCTGGGGGACCCAGTACTTC. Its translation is CASSGAWGTQYF.

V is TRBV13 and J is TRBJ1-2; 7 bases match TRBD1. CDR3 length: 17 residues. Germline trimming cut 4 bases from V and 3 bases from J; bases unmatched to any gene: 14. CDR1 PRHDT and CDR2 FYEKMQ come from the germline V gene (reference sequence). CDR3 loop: CASSSRDSPLLHYGYTF. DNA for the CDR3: TGTGCCAGCAGCTCGAGGGACAGCCCCCTCCTTCACTATGGCTACACCTTC.

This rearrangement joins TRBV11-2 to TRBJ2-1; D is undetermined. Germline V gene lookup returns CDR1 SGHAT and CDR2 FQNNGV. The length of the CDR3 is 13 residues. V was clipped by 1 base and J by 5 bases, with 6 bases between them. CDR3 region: CASSLGINNEQFF. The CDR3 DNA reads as TGTGCCAGCAGCTTAGGTATAAACAATGAGCAGTTCTTC.

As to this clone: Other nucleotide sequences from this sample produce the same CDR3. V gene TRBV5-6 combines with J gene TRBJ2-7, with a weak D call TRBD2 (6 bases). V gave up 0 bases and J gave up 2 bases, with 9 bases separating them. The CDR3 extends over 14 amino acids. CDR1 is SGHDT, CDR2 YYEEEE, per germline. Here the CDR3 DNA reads TGTGCCAGCAGCTTGGTCGGGAGTCCCTACGAGCAGTACTTC. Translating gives CASSLVGSPYEQYF.

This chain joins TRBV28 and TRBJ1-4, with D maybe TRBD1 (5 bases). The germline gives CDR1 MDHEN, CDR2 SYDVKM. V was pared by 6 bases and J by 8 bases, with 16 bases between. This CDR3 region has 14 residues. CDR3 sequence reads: CASSPHWGGEKLFF. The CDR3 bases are TGTGCCAGCAGCCCCCATTGGGGGGGGGAAAAACTGTTTTTT.

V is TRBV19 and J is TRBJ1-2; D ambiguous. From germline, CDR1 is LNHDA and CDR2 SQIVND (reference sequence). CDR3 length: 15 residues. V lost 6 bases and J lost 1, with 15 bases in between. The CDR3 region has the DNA TGTGCCAGTAGCCTCCACCAGACTATTAACTATGGCTACACCTTC. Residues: CASSLHQTINYGYTF.

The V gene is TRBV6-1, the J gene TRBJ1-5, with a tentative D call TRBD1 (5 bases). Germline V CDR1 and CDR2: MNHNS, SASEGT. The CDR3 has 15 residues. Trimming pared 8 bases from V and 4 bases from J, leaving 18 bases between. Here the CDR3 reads CASLGVGIVNQPQHF. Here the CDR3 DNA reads TGTGCCAGCCTGGGGGTGGGAATAGTGAATCAGCCCCAGCATTTT.

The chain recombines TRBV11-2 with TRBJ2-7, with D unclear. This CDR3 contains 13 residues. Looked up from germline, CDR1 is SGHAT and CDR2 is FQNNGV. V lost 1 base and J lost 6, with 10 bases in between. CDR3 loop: CASSLGGFSEQYF. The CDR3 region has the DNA TGTGCCAGCAGCTTAGGGGGATTCAGCGAGCAGTACTTC.

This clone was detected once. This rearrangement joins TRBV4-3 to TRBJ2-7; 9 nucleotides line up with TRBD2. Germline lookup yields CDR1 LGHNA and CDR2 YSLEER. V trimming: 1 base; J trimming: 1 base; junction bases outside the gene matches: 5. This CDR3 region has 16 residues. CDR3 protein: CASSQVRGLASYEQYF. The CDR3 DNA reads TGCGCCAGCAGCCAAGTGCGGGGACTAGCTTCCTACGAGCAGTACTTC.

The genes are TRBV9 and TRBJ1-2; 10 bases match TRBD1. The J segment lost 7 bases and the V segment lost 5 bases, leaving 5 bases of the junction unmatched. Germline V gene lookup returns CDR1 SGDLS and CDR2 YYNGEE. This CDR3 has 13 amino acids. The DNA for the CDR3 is TGTGCCAGCAGGGACAGGGGGGAGGCTGGCTACACCTTC. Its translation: CASRDRGEAGYTF.

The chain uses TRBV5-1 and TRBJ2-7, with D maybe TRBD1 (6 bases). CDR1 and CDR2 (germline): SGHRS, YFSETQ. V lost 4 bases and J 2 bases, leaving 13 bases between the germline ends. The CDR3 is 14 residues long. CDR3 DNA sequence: TGCGCCAGCAGCCCAGTGACAGGTCCCTACGAGCAGTACTTC. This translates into CASSPVTGPYEQYF. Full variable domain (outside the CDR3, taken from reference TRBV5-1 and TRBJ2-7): KAGVTQTPRYLIKTRGQQVTLSCSPISGHRSVSWYQQTPGQGLQFLFEYFSETQRNKGNFPGRFSGRQFSNSRSEMNVSTLELGDSALYLCASSPVTGPYEQYFGPGTRLTVT.

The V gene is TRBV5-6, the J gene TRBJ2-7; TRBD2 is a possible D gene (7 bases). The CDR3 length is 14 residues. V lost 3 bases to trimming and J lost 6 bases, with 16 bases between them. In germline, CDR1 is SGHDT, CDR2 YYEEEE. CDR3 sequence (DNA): TGTGCCAGCAGCTGGGGGGGCCGGGTTGCCGAGCAGTACTTC. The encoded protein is CASSWGGRVAEQYF.

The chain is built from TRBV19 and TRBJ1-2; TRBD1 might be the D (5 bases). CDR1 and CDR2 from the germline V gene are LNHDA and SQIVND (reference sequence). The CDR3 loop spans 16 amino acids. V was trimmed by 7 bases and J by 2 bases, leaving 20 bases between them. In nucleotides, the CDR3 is TGTGCCAGTACCAAATCACACGGGGCAATCAACTATGGCTACACCTTC. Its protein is CASTKSHGAINYGYTF.